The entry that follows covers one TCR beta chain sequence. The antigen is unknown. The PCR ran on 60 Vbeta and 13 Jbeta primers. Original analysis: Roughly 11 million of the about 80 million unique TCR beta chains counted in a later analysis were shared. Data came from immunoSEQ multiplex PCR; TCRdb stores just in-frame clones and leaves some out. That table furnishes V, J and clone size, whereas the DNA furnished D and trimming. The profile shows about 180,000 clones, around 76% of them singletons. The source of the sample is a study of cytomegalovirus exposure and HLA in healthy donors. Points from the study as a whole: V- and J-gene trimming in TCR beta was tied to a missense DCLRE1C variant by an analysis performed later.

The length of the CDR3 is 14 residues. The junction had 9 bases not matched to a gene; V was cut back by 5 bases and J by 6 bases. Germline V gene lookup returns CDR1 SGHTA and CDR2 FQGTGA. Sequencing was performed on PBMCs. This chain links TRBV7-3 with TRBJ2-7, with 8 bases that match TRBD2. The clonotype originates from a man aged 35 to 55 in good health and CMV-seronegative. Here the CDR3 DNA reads TGTGCCAGCAGCGTCCGAGCGGGGGACCCCGAGCAGTACTTC. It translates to CASSVRAGDPEQYF.